Each of the 25 T cell receptor beta chains below was sequenced from the same sample in a study of blood T cells in healthy people across ages. A sample-barcoded 5' primer and a J-beta primer mix were used in a second PCR of about 7 to 12 cycles. TCRdb itself ran the 5' RACE reads through MiXCR, one entry per CDR3 protein. The data contain about 510,000 distinct CDR3 sequences, roughly a quarter of them singletons. These data were also filed under a second study, of T cells of mothers and their children.

Sample: blood. These receptor sequences come from a boy aged 2-15 years in good health.

The chain combines TRBV3-1 with TRBJ2-2, with a possible D match to TRBD2 (5 bases). V was shortened by 1 base and J by 4 bases, with 16 bases between the two germline ends. CDR3 length: 17 amino acids. Germline V CDR1 and CDR2: LGHDT, YNNKEL (reference sequence). The CDR3 nucleotides read TGTGCCAGCAGCCAAGTGGGTGAGGGAGAGAGCACCGGGGAGCTGTTTTTT. Its translation is CASSQVGEGESTGELFF.

The rearrangement joins TRBV9 to TRBJ2-1; TRBD2 matches at 8 bases. Germline CDR1 and CDR2: SGDLS and YYNGEE. After removal of 0 bases from V and 8 bases from J, the junction contained 4 bases not matched to a gene. The CDR3 has 14 residues. The CDR3 region is CASSVAGGPDEQFF. CDR3 in DNA: TGTGCCAGCAGCGTAGCGGGGGGGCCCGATGAGCAGTTCTTC.

The rearrangement joins TRBV27 to TRBJ2-1; 7 bases agree with TRBD2. The better agreement between TRBJ2-7 and the DNA end casts doubt on the J call. Germline lookup yields CDR1 MNHEY and CDR2 SMNVEV (reference sequence). This CDR3 comprises 16 residues. CDR3 DNA sequence: TGTGCCAGCAGTTCAGGTGGGGCGGGAGTAGACTACGAGCAGTACTTC. It translates to CASSSGGAGVDYEQYF.

The rearrangement joins TRBV6-2 or TRBV6-3 to TRBJ1-1; D unclear. In germline, CDR1 is MNHEY, CDR2 SVGEGT. CDR3 length: 16 residues. V was clipped by 5 bases and J by 5 bases, with 21 bases between them. DNA for the CDR3: TGTGCCAGCAGTCAGAACCCCACAAGGAAGTGGACTGAAGCTTTCTTT. This codes for CASSQNPTRKWTEAFF.

The chain has TRBV28 and TRBJ1-5; 10 nucleotides align to TRBD1. Germline CDR1 is MDHEN and CDR2 is SYDVKM. V lost 5 bases, J lost 4 bases, and 2 bases stayed unmatched. The CDR3 has 14 amino acids. This CDR3 is CASSDRGPNQPQHF. DNA of the CDR3: TGTGCCAGCAGTGACAGGGGGCCGAATCAGCCCCAGCATTTT.

The rearrangement joins TRBV9 to TRBJ2-3, with 7 bases lining up with TRBD1. The CDR3 covers 16 residues. CDR1 is SGDLS and CDR2 is YYNGEE in the germline V gene. With V trimmed by 1 base and J by 2 bases, 7 bases remained unmatched. CDR3 in DNA: TGTGCCAGCAGCGTATGGGACAGAGTACTCACAGATACGCAGTATTTT. Translation gives CASSVWDRVLTDTQYF.

For the CDR3, the DNA is TGCGCCAGCAGCCAAGTAGTCGGGGGCAACGACGAGCAGTACTTC. This codes for CASSQVVGGNDEQYF. V is TRBV4-3 and J is TRBJ2-7; the D call may be TRBD1 or TRBD2 (6 bases each). Trimming stripped 1 base from V and 5 bases from J, with 15 bases between. This CDR3 comprises 15 residues. The V gene's germline CDR1 is LGHNA and CDR2 YSLEER.

This clonotype appeared many times. V usage is TRBV5-1 and J usage is TRBJ2-5, with 8 nucleotides matching TRBD2. The DNA end is more similar to TRBJ2-7, so the J call may be wrong. CDR1 is SGHRS and CDR2 is YFSETQ in the germline V gene. The CDR3 totals 15 residues. CDR3 coding DNA: TGCGCCAGCAGCTTGGCGGCGGGAGGAGGGCACGAGCAGTACTTC. Translation gives CASSLAAGGGHEQYF.

The genes are TRBV3-1 and TRBJ2-5; tentatively, D is TRBD2 (5 bases). The V end was cut by 4 bases, the J end by 2 bases, with 14 bases between. The CDR3 has 15 residues. Germline CDR1 reads LGHDT; CDR2 reads YNNKEL (reference sequence). The CDR3 sequence is CASSPPFSGQETQYF. The CDR3 nucleotides are TGTGCCAGCAGCCCCCCCTTTTCGGGGCAAGAGACCCAGTACTTC.

CDR3 sequence reads: CASSLIGDGSYEQYF. The CDR3 DNA is TGTGCCAGCAGCTTAATCGGCGATGGCTCCTACGAGCAGTACTTC. The rearrangement links TRBV7-9 to TRBJ2-5, with no clear D. The end of the DNA aligns better with TRBJ2-7, so the J call may be wrong. The CDR3 spans 15 residues. Per germline, CDR1 SEHNR and CDR2 FQNEAQ (reference sequence).

The J gene is TRBJ2-3, the V gene TRBV20-1; weak D call: TRBD2 (6 bases). This CDR3 is 13 amino acids long. Germline values: CDR1 DFQATT, CDR2 SNEGSKA (reference sequence). V was trimmed by 7 bases and J by 2 bases, leaving 13 bases between them. The CDR3 DNA follows: TGCAGTGTCCGGGGGTCCTTCACAGATACGCAGTATTTT. This gives the protein CSVRGSFTDTQYF.

The chain links TRBV9 to TRBJ2-5; D gene ambiguous. With the DNA end fitting TRBJ2-7 better, the J assignment may be wrong. This CDR3 is built from 14 residues. Per germline, CDR1 SGDLS and CDR2 YYNGEE. The CDR3 loop is CASSGKAYSYEQYF. The CDR3 DNA reads as TGTGCCAGCAGCGGTAAAGCGTACTCCTACGAGCAGTACTTC.

This clonotype occurred a few times. It may be a read error: a sequence one base away is much more abundant. It is likely a read error, because the conserved phenylalanine at the end of the CDR3 is missing. The chain carries TRBV3-1 and TRBJ1-2; D is unclear. With 3 bases removed from V and 4 bases from J, the gap between germline ends came to 3 bases. The germline V gene encodes CDR1 LGHDT and CDR2 YNNKEL (reference sequence). This CDR3 has 11 residues. Written as DNA, the CDR3 is TGTGCCAGCAGCCAGGGCTATGGCTACACCCTC. Translation gives CASSQGYGYTL.

This clonotype was detected once. This chain uses TRBV7-9 with TRBJ1-2; D gene uncertain. Germline V gene lookup returns CDR1 SEHNR and CDR2 FQNEAQ (reference sequence). Trimming removed 1 base at V and 6 bases at J, with 9 bases between. There are 13 residues in the CDR3. DNA of the CDR3: TGTGCCAGCAGCTTAGGGCGGGTAGATGGCTACACCTTC. Translating it yields CASSLGRVDGYTF.

The rearrangement uses TRBV21-1 and TRBJ2-5; TRBD1 reflects the table's D call only, with no check against the DNA. TRBV21-1 is tagged as a pseudogene. The CDR3 spans 16 residues. The CDR3 coding sequence is TGTGCCAGCAGCTCCCCTCAGAACAGAGTTCAAGAGACCCAGTACTTC. Protein: CASSSPQNRVQETQYF.

This clonotype was seen a handful of times. The V gene is TRBV5-1, the J gene TRBJ2-5, with D possibly TRBD1 on 5 matching bases. From germline, CDR1 is SGHRS and CDR2 YFSETQ. The length of the CDR3 is 15 residues. The V end was cut by 5 bases, the J end by 2 bases, with 16 bases between. CDR3 coding DNA: TGCGCCAGCAGGAGAGCTTTAGACAGACAAGAGACCCAGTACTTC. This gives the protein CASRRALDRQETQYF. Combining the CDR3 with reference TRBV5-1 and TRBJ2-5 gives the whole variable domain KAGVTQTPRYLIKTRGQQVTLSCSPISGHRSVSWYQQTPGQGLQFLFEYFSETQRNKGNFPGRFSGRQFSNSRSEMNVSTLELGDSALYLCASRRALDRQETQYFGPGTRLLVL.

This clonotype turned up a few times. The junction differs from germline at one of its ends, possibly a read error. The chain recombines TRBV25-1 with TRBJ2-1; the D gene is possibly TRBD2 (6 bases). This CDR3 is built from 15 residues. Germline CDR1 reads MGHDK; CDR2 reads SYGVNS. CDR3 bases: TGTGCCAACAGTGACCCGGGACTGACGGGGAATGAGCAGTTCTTC. This codes for CANSDPGLTGNEQFF.

This clonotype has a handful of counts. One junction end does not reproduce the germline sequence, and a read error may be involved. The CDR3 loop reads CASSLVTGQGSPPHF. CDR3 nucleotides: TGTGCCAGCAGCTTAGTGACGGGGCAAGGTTCACCCCCCCACTTT. The chain recombines TRBV11-1 with TRBJ1-6; a weak D match, TRBD1 (5 bases). Germline V gene lookup returns CDR1 SGHAT and CDR2 FQDESV (reference sequence). This CDR3 contains 15 residues.

This chain connects TRBV2 to TRBJ2-2, with D perhaps TRBD2 (6 bases). Germline-derived CDR1 and CDR2 are SNHLY and FYNNEI. The CDR3 length is 14 residues. V lost 4 bases and J 3 bases, leaving 9 bases between the germline ends. The CDR3 nucleotides read TGTGCCAGCAGTGGGAGGGCATACACCGGGGAGCTGTTTTTT. It specifies CASSGRAYTGELFF.

The CDR3 loop is CASSPGEVDEQFF. DNA of the CDR3: TGTGCCAGCAGCCCGGGGGAGGTCGATGAGCAGTTCTTC. This sequence joins TRBV6-5 and TRBJ2-1; tentative D call: TRBD2 (6 bases). The CDR3 spans 13 residues. Trimming left V 6 bases short and J 8 bases short, with 14 bases between. Germline-derived CDR1 and CDR2 are MNHEY and SVGAGI.

The gene calls are TRBV20-1 and TRBJ2-5; 13 positions agree with TRBD2. The J segment lost 2 bases and the V segment lost 6 bases, leaving 9 bases of the junction unmatched. Germline CDR1 DFQATT, CDR2 SNEGSKA (reference sequence). This CDR3 is built from 16 residues. The CDR3, as DNA: TGCAGTGCCAGGGGGACTAGCGGGAACCTTCAAGAGACCCAGTACTTC. This gives the protein CSARGTSGNLQETQYF.

The genes are TRBV20-1 and TRBJ1-2, with 9 bases identical to TRBD1. There are 16 residues in the CDR3. Germline V lookup: CDR1 DFQATT, CDR2 SNEGSKA (reference sequence). The junction had 12 bases not matched to a gene; V was cut back by 1 base and J by 6 bases. The CDR3 bases are TGCAGTGCTAGAGTGGCTGGGACAGGGAGGATCAATGGCTACACCTTC. Its protein product is CSARVAGTGRINGYTF.

The chain links TRBV7-9 to TRBJ1-4; no clear D gene. Between the trimmed V and J ends, which lost 1 base and 3 bases, there was a span of 6 bases. The CDR3 extends over 14 amino acids. Per the germline V gene, CDR1 is SEHNR and CDR2 is FQNEAQ (reference sequence). CDR3 DNA: TGTGCCAGCAGCTTAGATGGGCCTAATGAAAAACTGTTTTTT. Its protein product is CASSLDGPNEKLFF.

The chain links TRBV20-1 to TRBJ2-7, with TRBD2 identical over 7 bases. J gave up 3 bases and V 5 bases, and 4 bases lay outside the gene matches. This CDR3 has 12 amino acids. Germline V gene lookup returns CDR1 DFQATT and CDR2 SNEGSKA (reference sequence). CDR3 nucleotides: TGCAGTGCTCAGCGGGACGACTACGAGCAGTACTTC. Protein product: CSAQRDDYEQYF.

This clonotype was seen only a few times. This chain links TRBV6-5 with TRBJ1-4; tentatively, D is TRBD1 (6 bases). The CDR3 length is 14 residues. Trimming removed 7 bases at V and 8 bases at J, with 17 bases between. The germline CDR1 and CDR2 sequences are MNHEY and SVGAGI. CDR3 bases: TGTGCCAGCAAACTAACAGGGATGGGGGAAAAACTGTTTTTT. As protein: CASKLTGMGEKLFF.